Sequencing of this T cell receptor beta chain was carried out in a study of CD4 T cells in relation to SARS-CoV-2 and coronaviruses. Study overall: TCR beta CDR3s were sequenced after roughly ten-day antigen culture of PBMCs. The restricting HLA molecule for shared crossreactive spike epitopes was mapped. Study-wide results and limits: Around 60% of donors had memory CD4+ clonotypes crossrecognizing SARS-CoV-2 and common cold coronavirus spike.

This table comes from immunoSEQ multiplex PCR, and its TCRdb copy is limited to in-frame clones, with some not included. The table has some 15,000 clones, roughly 74% seen once. CD4+ T cells from unexposed donors were obtained before the COVID-19 pandemic (2011-2018). Isolation of CD4+ T cells took place after less than 13 days in culture. Unexposed-donor CD4+ T cells were probed with SARS-CoV-2 S/N and four cold-coronavirus spikes, cells permitting. In regard to this clone: Its antigen is unidentified.

The CDR3 spans 13 residues. V was trimmed by 7 bases and J by 4 bases, leaving 8 bases between them. Looked up from germline, CDR1 is SNHLY and CDR2 is FYNNEI. The sequenced sample consisted of CD4+ T cells from PBMCs, cultured in vitro. The chain carries TRBV2 and TRBJ2-6; D call uncertain. This sequence was found in a human donor in good health. In DNA form, the CDR3 reads TGTGCCAGCAACAGTCTGGGGGCCAACGTCCTGACTTTC. It specifies CASNSLGANVLTF.